The clone carrying this T cell receptor beta chain was seen once. Time point in this sample: cycle 4 day 1 (C4D1), after around six weeks of nivolumab. In every patient, relapse followed autologous stem cell transplantation, while exposure to brentuximab vedotin differed. After PBMCs were thawed, their CD8+ T cells were isolated by magnetic negative selection. Best overall response was complete response, partial response or progressive disease in these relapsed/refractory classical Hodgkin lymphoma patients. This sample is part of a study of PD-1 blockade in classical Hodgkin lymphoma. TCRdb's copy holds only in-frame clones and misses some; the assay was immunoSEQ multiplex PCR. This sample carries thousands of clones, 82% of them seen once, and the ten largest clones take about 27%. This CDR3 spans 15 amino acids. Trimming at V came to 6 bases and at J to 4 bases, leaving 5 bases not matched to a gene. The germline CDR1 and CDR2 sequences are MNHEY and SMNVEV (reference sequence).

The sequencing used CD8+ T cells from blood, collected before the fourth cycle of nivolumab. This receptor was obtained from a human donor with classical Hodgkin lymphoma. The J gene is TRBJ2-7, the V gene TRBV27; 14 bases are a match to TRBD2. The CDR3 is CASSRGLAGGYEQYF. DNA for the CDR3: TGTGCCAGCAGCCGAGGACTAGCGGGGGGTTACGAGCAGTACTTC.